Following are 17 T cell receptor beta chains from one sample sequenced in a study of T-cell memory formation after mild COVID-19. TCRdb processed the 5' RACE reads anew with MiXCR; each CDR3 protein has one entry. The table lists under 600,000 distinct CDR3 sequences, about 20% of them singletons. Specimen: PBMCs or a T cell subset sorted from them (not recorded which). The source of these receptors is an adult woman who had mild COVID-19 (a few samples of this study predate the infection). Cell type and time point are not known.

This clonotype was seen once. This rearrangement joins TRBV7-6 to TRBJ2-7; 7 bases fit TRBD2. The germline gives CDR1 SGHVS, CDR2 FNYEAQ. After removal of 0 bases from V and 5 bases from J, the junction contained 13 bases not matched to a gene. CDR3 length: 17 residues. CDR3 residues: CASSLAYGGGPRNEQYF. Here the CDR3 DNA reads TGTGCCAGCAGCTTAGCGTATGGCGGGGGACCTAGGAACGAGCAGTACTTC.

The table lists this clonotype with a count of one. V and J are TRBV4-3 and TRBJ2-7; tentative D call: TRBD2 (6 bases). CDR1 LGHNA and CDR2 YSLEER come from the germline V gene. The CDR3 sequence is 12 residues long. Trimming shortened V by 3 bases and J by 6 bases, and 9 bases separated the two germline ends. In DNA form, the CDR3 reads TGCGCCAGCAGCCACTGGGGAGGCGAGCAGTACTTC. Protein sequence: CASSHWGGEQYF.

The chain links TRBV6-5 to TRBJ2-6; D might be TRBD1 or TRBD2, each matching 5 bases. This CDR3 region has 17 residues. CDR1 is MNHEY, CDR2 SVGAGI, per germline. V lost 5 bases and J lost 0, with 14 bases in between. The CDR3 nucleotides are TGTGCCAGCAGTCGACCGGGGCATAGCTCTGGGGCCAACGTCCTGACTTTC. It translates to CASSRPGHSSGANVLTF.

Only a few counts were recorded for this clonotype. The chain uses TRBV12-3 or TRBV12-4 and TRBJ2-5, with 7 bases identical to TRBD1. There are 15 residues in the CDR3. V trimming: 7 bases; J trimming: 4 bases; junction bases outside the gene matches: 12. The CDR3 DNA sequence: TGTGCCAGCACCCTATCGGGCAGGGGGTTAGAGACCCAGTACTTC. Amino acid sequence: CASTLSGRGLETQYF.

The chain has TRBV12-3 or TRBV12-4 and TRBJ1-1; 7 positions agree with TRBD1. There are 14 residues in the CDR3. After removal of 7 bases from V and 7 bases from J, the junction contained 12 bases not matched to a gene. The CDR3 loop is CASTLSTGHHEAFF. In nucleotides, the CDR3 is TGTGCCAGCACTCTTTCGACAGGGCATCATGAAGCTTTCTTT.

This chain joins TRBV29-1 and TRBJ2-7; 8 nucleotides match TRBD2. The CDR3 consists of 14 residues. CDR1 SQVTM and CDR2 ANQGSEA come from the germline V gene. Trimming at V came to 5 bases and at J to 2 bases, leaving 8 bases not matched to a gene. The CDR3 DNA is TGCAGCGTTTCCAGGGGAGCGGGGGCCTACGAGCAGTACTTC. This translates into CSVSRGAGAYEQYF.

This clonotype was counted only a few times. The CDR3 sequence is CASSQVGFGPTEAFF. DNA of the CDR3: TGTGCCAGCAGCCAAGTTGGGTTCGGGCCCACTGAAGCTTTCTTT. V is TRBV3-1 and J is TRBJ1-1; D remains ambiguous. The CDR3 is 15 amino acids. Germline CDR1 reads LGHDT; CDR2 reads YNNKEL (reference sequence). Trimming stripped 1 base from V and 4 bases from J, with 13 bases between.

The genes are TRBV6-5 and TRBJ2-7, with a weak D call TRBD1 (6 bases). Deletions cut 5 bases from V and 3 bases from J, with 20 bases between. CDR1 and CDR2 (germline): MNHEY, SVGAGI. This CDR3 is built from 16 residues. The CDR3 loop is CASSGNRAGRYYEQYF. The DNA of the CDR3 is TGTGCCAGCAGTGGTAACAGGGCCGGCCGATACTACGAGCAGTACTTC.

DNA for the CDR3: TGTGCCAGCAGCTTAATACCCTTTTACAGGGTCAAGACCCAGTACTTC. Its protein product is CASSLIPFYRVKTQYF. This chain connects TRBV7-3 to TRBJ2-5, with a possible D match to TRBD1 (6 bases). CDR1 and CDR2 (germline): SGHTA, FQGTGA. Trimming stripped 1 base from V and 6 bases from J, with 18 bases between. This CDR3 has 16 amino acids. The entire variable domain, with the rest obtained from reference TRBV7-3 and TRBJ2-5, is as follows: GAGVSQTPSNKVTEKGKYVELRCDPISGHTALYWYRQSLGQGPEFLIYFQGTGAADDSGLPNDRFFAVRPEGSVSTLKIQRTERGDSAVYLCASSLIPFYRVKTQYFGPGTRLLVL.

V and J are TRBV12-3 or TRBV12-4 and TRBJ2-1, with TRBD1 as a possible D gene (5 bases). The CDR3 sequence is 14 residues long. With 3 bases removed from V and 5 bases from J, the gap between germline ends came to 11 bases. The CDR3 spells CASSFAQGNNEQFF. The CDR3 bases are TGTGCCAGCAGTTTCGCCCAGGGTAACAATGAGCAGTTCTTC.

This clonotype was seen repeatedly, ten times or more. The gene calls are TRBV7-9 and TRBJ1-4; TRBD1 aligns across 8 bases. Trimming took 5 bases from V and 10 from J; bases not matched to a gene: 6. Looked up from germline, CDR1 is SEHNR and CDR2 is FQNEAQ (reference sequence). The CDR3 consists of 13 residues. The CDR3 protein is CASSAGQDGKLFF. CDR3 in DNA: TGTGCCAGCAGCGCGGGACAGGATGGAAAACTGTTTTTT.

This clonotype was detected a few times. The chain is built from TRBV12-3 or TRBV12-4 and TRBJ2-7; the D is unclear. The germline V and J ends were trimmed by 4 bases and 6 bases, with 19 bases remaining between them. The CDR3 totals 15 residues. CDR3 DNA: TGTGCCAGCAGTTCATCCGGGTTCTTTAGGTCCGAGCAGTACTTC. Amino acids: CASSSSGFFRSEQYF.

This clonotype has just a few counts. CDR3 bases: TGCAGCGTTCCGGACGGTAGCTCCTACGAGCAGTACTTC. Its protein product is CSVPDGSSYEQYF. The V gene is TRBV29-1, the J gene TRBJ2-7, with D uncertain. Germline CDR1 reads SQVTM; CDR2 reads ANQGSEA. V shed 5 bases and J shed 0 bases, with 11 bases lying between them. CDR3 length equals 13 residues.

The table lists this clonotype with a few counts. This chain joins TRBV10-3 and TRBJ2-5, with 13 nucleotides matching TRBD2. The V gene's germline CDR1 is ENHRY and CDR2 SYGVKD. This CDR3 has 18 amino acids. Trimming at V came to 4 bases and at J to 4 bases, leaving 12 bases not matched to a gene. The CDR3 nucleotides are TGTGCCATCAGTGCGAATACTGGGACTAGCGGGATTCGAGAGACCCAGTACTTC. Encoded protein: CAISANTGTSGIRETQYF.

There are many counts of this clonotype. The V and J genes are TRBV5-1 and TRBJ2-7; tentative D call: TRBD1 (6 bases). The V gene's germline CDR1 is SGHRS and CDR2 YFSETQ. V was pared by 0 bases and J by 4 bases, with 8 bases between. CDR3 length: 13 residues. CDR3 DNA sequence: TGCGCCAGCAGCTTGGACAGGGATTACGAGCAGTACTTC. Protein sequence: CASSLDRDYEQYF.

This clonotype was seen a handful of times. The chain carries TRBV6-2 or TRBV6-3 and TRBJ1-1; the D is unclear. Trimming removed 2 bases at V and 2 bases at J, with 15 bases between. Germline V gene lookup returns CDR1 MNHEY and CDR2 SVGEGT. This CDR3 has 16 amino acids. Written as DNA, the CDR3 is TGTGCCAGCAGTTACGTCGAGAGAGGGTTAAACACTGAAGCTTTCTTT. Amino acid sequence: CASSYVERGLNTEAFF.

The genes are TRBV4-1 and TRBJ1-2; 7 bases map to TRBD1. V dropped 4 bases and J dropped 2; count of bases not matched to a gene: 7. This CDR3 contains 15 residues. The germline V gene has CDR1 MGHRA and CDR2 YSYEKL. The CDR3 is CASSLKDRPNYGYTF. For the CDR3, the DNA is TGCGCCAGCAGCCTTAAGGACAGGCCGAACTATGGCTACACCTTC.